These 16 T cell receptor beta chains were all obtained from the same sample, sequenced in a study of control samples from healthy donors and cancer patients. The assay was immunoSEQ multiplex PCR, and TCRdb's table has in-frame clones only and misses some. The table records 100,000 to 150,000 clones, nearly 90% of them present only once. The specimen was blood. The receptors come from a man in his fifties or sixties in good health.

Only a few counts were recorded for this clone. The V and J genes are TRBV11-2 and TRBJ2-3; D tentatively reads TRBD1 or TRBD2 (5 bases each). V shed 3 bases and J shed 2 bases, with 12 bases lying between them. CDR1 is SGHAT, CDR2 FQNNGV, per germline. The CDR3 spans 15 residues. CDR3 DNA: TGTGCCAGCAGCTTCGGGACGGGTTCCACAGATACGCAGTATTTT. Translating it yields CASSFGTGSTDTQYF.

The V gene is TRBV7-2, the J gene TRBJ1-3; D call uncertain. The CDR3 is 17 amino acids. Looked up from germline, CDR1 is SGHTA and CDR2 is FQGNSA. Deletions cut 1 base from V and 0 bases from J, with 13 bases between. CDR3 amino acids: CASSLVLKTASGNTIYF. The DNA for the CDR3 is TGTGCCAGCAGCTTAGTTCTCAAGACTGCCTCTGGAAACACCATATATTTT.

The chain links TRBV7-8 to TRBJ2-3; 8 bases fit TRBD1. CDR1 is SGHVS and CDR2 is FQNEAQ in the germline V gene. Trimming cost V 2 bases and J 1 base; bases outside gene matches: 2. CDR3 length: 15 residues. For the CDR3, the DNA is TGTGCCAGCAGCTTAATGGGACAGGGCACAGATACGCAGTATTTT. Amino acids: CASSLMGQGTDTQYF.

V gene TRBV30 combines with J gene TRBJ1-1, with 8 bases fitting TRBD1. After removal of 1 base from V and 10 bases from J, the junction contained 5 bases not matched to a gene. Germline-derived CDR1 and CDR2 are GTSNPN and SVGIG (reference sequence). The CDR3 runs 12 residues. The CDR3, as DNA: TGTGCCTGGAGTGCCCAGGGGGCGGGAGCTTTCTTT. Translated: CAWSAQGAGAFF. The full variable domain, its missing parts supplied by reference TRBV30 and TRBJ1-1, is SQTIHQWPATLVQPVGSPLSLECTVEGTSNPNLYWYRQAAGRGLQLLFYSVGIGQISSEVPQNLSASRPQDRQFILSSKKLLLSDSGFYLCAWSAQGAGAFFGQGTRLTVV.

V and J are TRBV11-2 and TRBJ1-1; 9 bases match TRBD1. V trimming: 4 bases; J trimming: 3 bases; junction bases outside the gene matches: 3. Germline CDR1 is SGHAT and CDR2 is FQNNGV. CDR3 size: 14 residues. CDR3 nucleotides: TGTGCCAGCAGCTGGACAGGGGTTCACACTGAAGCTTTCTTT. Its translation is CASSWTGVHTEAFF.

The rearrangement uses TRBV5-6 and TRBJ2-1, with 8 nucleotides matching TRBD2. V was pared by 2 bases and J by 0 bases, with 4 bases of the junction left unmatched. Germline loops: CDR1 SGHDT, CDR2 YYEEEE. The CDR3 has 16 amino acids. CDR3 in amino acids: CASSFGGGSSYNEQFF. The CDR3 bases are TGTGCCAGCAGCTTCGGCGGGGGGTCCTCCTACAATGAGCAGTTCTTC.

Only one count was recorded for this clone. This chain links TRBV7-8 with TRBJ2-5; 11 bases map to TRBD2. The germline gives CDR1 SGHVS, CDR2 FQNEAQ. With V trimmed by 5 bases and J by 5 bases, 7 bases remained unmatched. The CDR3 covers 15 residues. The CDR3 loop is CASSVTSGGRETQYF. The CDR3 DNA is TGTGCCAGCAGCGTCACTAGCGGGGGTCGGGAGACCCAGTACTTC.

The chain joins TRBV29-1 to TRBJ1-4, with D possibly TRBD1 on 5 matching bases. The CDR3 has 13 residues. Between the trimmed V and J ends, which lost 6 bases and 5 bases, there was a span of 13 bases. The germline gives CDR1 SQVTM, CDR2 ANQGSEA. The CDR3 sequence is CSVGPQANEKLFF. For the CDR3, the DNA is TGCAGCGTGGGACCCCAGGCCAATGAAAAACTGTTTTTT.

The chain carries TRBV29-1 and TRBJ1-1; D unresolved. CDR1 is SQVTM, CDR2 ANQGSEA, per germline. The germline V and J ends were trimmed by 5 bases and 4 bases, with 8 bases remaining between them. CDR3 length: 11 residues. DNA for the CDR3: TGCAGCGTTAAATGGGGCACTGAAGCTTTCTTT. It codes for CSVKWGTEAFF.

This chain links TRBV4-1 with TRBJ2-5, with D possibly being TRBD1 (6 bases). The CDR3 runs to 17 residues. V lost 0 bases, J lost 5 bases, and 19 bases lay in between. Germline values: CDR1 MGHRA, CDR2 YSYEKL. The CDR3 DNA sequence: TGCGCCAGCAGCCAAGATTCAGGTGACAGGTTCATGGAGACCCAGTACTTC. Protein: CASSQDSGDRFMETQYF.

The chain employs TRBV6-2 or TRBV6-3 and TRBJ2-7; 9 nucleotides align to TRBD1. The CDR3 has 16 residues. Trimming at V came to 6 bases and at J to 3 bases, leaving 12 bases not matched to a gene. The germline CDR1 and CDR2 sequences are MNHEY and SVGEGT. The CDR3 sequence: CASSPAEDRGLYEQYF. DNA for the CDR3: TGTGCCAGCAGCCCTGCGGAGGACAGGGGCCTCTACGAGCAGTACTTC.

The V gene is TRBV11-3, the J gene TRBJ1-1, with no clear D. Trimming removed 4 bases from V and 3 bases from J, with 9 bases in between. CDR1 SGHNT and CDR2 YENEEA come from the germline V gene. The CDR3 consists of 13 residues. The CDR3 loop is CASSSNRYTEAFF. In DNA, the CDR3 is TGTGCCAGCAGCTCCAACAGATACACTGAAGCTTTCTTT.

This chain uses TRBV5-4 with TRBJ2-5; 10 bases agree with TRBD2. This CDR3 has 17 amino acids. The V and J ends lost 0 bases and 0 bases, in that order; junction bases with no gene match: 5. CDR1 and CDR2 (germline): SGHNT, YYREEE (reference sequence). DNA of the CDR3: TGTGCCAGCAGCTTGGCGGCTAGCGGGGGCTACCAAGAGACCCAGTACTTC. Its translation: CASSLAASGGYQETQYF.

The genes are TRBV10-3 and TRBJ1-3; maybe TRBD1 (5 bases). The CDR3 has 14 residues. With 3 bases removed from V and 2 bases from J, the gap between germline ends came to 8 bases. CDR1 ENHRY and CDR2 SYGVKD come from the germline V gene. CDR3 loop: CAISDPRAGNTIYF. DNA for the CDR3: TGTGCCATCAGTGACCCCAGGGCTGGAAACACCATATATTTT.

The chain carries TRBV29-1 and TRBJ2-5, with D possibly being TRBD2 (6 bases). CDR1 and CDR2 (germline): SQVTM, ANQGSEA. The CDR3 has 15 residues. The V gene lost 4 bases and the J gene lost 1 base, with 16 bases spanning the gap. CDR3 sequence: CSVGSGLTSQETQYF. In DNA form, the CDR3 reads TGCAGCGTTGGTTCCGGGTTGACTAGCCAAGAGACCCAGTACTTC.

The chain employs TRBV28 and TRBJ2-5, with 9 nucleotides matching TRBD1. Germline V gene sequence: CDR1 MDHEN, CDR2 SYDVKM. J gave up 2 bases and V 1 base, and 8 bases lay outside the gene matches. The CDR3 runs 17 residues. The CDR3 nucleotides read TGTGCCAGCAGTTTATATCCGGGACAGGGTAAACAAGAGACCCAGTACTTC. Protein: CASSLYPGQGKQETQYF.